This is a list of T cell receptor beta chains from one sample in a study of T-cell memory formation after mild COVID-19. TCRdb fed the 5' RACE reads into MiXCR, producing one record per CDR3 protein. The sample comprises about 49,000 distinct CDR3 sequences, roughly 27% of which are singletons, and around 45% rests with the top ten. What was sequenced was PBMCs or a T cell subset sorted from them (not recorded which). The receptors derive from a man younger than 35 who had mild COVID-19 (a few samples of this study predate the infection). Cell type and time point are not known. Each CDR3 is given with its conserved first and last residue. Each record gives: J gene, V gene, D gene, clone size, CDR3 protein, CDR3 DNA. A D gene is named only where the DNA matches it firmly. Rows give clone size only sometimes, using once, few, many, or a class for an expanded clone.

J: TRBJ1-1
V: TRBV3-1
D: NA
size: few
CDR3: CASRGRMNTEAFF
DNA: TGTGCCAGCAGGGGACGGATGAACACTGAAGCTTTCTTT

J: TRBJ1-2
V: TRBV4-3
D: TRBD1
size: few
CDR3: CASSHGTGVSYGYTF
DNA: TGCGCCAGCAGCCATGGGACAGGGGTTTCCTATGGCTACACCTTC

J: TRBJ2-1
V: TRBV29-1
D: TRBD1
size: NA
CDR3: CSVEGRGSYNEQFF
DNA: TGCAGCGTTGAGGGCAGGGGGTCGTACAATGAGCAGTTCTTC

J: TRBJ2-5
V: TRBV29-1
D: TRBD1
size: NA
CDR3: CSVEDRVYRGPGETQYF
DNA: TGCAGCGTTGAAGATCGCGTGTACAGGGGCCCTGGGGAGACCCAGTACTTC

J: TRBJ1-6
V: TRBV7-8
D: NA
size: NA
CDR3: CASSTLARLLNSPLHF
DNA: TGTGCCAGCAGCACCCTGGCACGTCTGCTGAATTCACCCCTCCACTTT

J: TRBJ1-4
V: TRBV10-3
D: TRBD1
size: NA
CDR3: CAISEQGGLFF
DNA: TGTGCCATCAGTGAGCAGGGGGGTTTGTTTTTT

J: TRBJ2-1
V: TRBV15
D: NA
size: few
CDR3: CATSGATYNEQFF
DNA: TGTGCCACCAGCGGGGCCACCTACAATGAGCAGTTCTTC

J: TRBJ2-7
V: TRBV27
D: TRBD1
size: NA
CDR3: CASSLSADRAYEQYF
DNA: TGTGCCAGCAGTTTATCTGCGGACAGGGCGTACGAGCAGTACTTC

J: TRBJ2-1
V: TRBV24-1
D: NA
size: few
CDR3: CATRTNREQGEQFF
DNA: TGTGCCACCAGAACAAACAGGGAGCAGGGTGAGCAGTTCTTC

J: TRBJ2-3
V: TRBV6-5
D: TRBD1
size: NA
CDR3: CASSYGTGTDTQYF
DNA: TGTGCCAGCAGTTACGGGACAGGCACAGATACGCAGTATTTT

J: TRBJ1-3
V: TRBV5-1
D: NA
size: once
CDR3: CASSPNRGFSGNTIYF
DNA: TGCGCCAGCAGCCCCAACCGGGGGTTCTCTGGAAACACCATATATTTT

J: TRBJ2-2
V: TRBV7-8
D: NA
size: NA
CDR3: CASSLGRPANTGELFF
DNA: TGTGCCAGCAGCTTAGGACGGCCTGCGAACACCGGGGAGCTGTTTTTT

J: TRBJ2-7
V: TRBV5-1
D: NA
size: NA
CDR3: CASRPSPGLRSYEQYF
DNA: TGCGCCAGCAGACCCAGCCCGGGACTGCGATCCTACGAGCAGTACTTC

J: TRBJ2-2
V: TRBV7-9
D: TRBD1
size: NA
CDR3: CASSSGQGKNTGELFF
DNA: TGTGCCAGCAGCTCGGGACAGGGGAAAAACACCGGGGAGCTGTTTTTT

J: TRBJ2-5
V: TRBV7-9
D: NA
size: few
CDR3: CASSSARSGQKDRETQYF
DNA: TGTGCCAGCAGCTCCGCCCGGAGCGGCCAAAAGGATAGGGAGACCCAGTACTTC